Listed below are T cell receptor beta chains from one sample, sequenced in a study of beta chain features in type 1 diabetes. Libraries were prepared by immunoSEQ multiplex PCR; TCRdb keeps only in-frame clonotypes and omits some of them. The data hold around 190,000 clones, with 10% to 15% observed a single time. Sequences were obtained from central memory CD4+ T cells from blood. These receptor sequences come from a young woman in good health. The CDR3 runs from the conserved cysteine through the conserved F or W. The order of the fields is J gene, V gene, clone size, D gene, CDR3 protein, CDR3 DNA. A D gene is named only where the DNA matches it firmly. Some rows have no size entry. The others give once, few or many, or a class for an expanded clone.

J gene: TRBJ2-4; V gene: TRBV28; clone size: few; D gene: TRBD1; CDR3 protein: CASWDRGVEDIQYF; CDR3 DNA: TGTGCCAGCTGGGACAGGGGGGTGGAAGACATTCAGTACTTC
J gene: TRBJ2-4; V gene: TRBV14; clone size: many; D gene: TRBD2; CDR3 protein: CASSQDGAGARNIQYF; CDR3 DNA: TGTGCCAGCAGCCAAGACGGTGCGGGAGCCCGGAACATTCAGTACTTC
J gene: TRBJ1-2; V gene: TRBV20-1; clone size: -; D gene: -; CDR3 protein: CSATRPYGYTF; CDR3 DNA: TGCAGTGCTACCAGGCCTTATGGCTACACCTTC
J gene: TRBJ2-4; V gene: TRBV5-1; clone size: -; D gene: TRBD1; CDR3 protein: CASSLKDRGHIQYF; CDR3 DNA: TGCGCCAGCAGCTTGAAGGACAGGGGGCACATTCAGTACTTC
J gene: TRBJ1-1; V gene: TRBV5-1; clone size: -; D gene: -; CDR3 protein: CASSFGIGQTTEAFF; CDR3 DNA: TGCGCCAGCAGCTTCGGAATCGGACAGACCACTGAAGCTTTCTTT
J gene: TRBJ2-6; V gene: TRBV10-3; clone size: -; D gene: TRBD1; CDR3 protein: CATQPGQGSGANVLTF; CDR3 DNA: TGTGCCACCCAACCGGGACAGGGCTCTGGGGCCAACGTCCTGACTTTC
J gene: TRBJ2-1; V gene: TRBV5-1; clone size: -; D gene: TRBD2; CDR3 protein: CASSLKLSGTVDNEQFF; CDR3 DNA: TGCGCCAGCAGCTTGAAGCTGAGCGGGACGGTAGACAATGAGCAGTTCTTC
J gene: TRBJ1-2; V gene: TRBV6-5; clone size: -; D gene: -; CDR3 protein: CATRAPGGGGYTF; CDR3 DNA: TGTGCCACCAGAGCCCCGGGGGGGGGTGGCTACACCTTC
J gene: TRBJ2-1; V gene: TRBV5-1; clone size: -; D gene: TRBD2; CDR3 protein: CASSLGTSDHNEQFF; CDR3 DNA: TGCGCCAGCAGCCTAGGGACTAGCGACCACAATGAGCAGTTCTTC
J gene: TRBJ2-1; V gene: TRBV6-5; clone size: -; D gene: TRBD1; CDR3 protein: CASRTGQGRNNEQFF; CDR3 DNA: TGTGCCAGCAGGACCGGACAGGGGCGAAACAATGAGCAGTTCTTC
J gene: TRBJ1-4; V gene: TRBV9; clone size: -; D gene: -; CDR3 protein: CASSAGGDKLFF; CDR3 DNA: TGTGCCAGCAGCGCGGGAGGGGATAAACTGTTTTTT
J gene: TRBJ1-2; V gene: TRBV30; clone size: -; D gene: -; CDR3 protein: CAWSGQGLNYGYTF; CDR3 DNA: TGTGCCTGGAGTGGTCAGGGGCTTAACTATGGCTACACCTTC
J gene: TRBJ1-5; V gene: TRBV30; clone size: -; D gene: TRBD1; CDR3 protein: CAWSLWGTGGSTQPQHF; CDR3 DNA: TGTGCCTGGAGCCTGTGGGGGACAGGGGGCTCGACTCAGCCCCAGCATTTT
J gene: TRBJ2-3; V gene: TRBV6-1; clone size: few; D gene: -; CDR3 protein: CASSDQKNPLADTQYF; CDR3 DNA: TGTGCCAGCAGTGATCAGAAGAACCCTTTGGCAGATACGCAGTATTTT
J gene: TRBJ2-6; V gene: TRBV21-1; clone size: many; D gene: -; CDR3 protein: CASRTGGSGANVLTF; CDR3 DNA: TGTGCCAGCAGGACCGGGGGCTCTGGGGCCAACGTCCTGACTTTC
J gene: TRBJ1-2; V gene: TRBV14; clone size: -; D gene: -; CDR3 protein: CASSQDLGRGYGYTF; CDR3 DNA: TGTGCCAGCAGCCAAGATCTGGGCAGGGGCTATGGCTACACCTTC
J gene: TRBJ2-7; V gene: TRBV28; clone size: few; D gene: TRBD1; CDR3 protein: CASTTTGTGHYEQYF; CDR3 DNA: TGTGCCAGCACAACCACCGGGACAGGGCACTACGAGCAGTACTTC
J gene: TRBJ1-1; V gene: TRBV7-8; clone size: few; D gene: -; CDR3 protein: CASSLRQMNTEAFF; CDR3 DNA: TGTGCCAGCAGCTTGAGGCAGATGAACACTGAAGCTTTCTTT
J gene: TRBJ2-7; V gene: TRBV7-8; clone size: -; D gene: TRBD2; CDR3 protein: CASSRTSETYEQYF; CDR3 DNA: TGTGCCAGCAGCCGAACTAGCGAAACCTACGAGCAGTACTTC
J gene: TRBJ1-5; V gene: TRBV2; clone size: few; D gene: -; CDR3 protein: CASSNRASEPQHF; CDR3 DNA: TGTGCCAGCAGTAACAGGGCTTCGGAGCCCCAGCATTTT
J gene: TRBJ2-3; V gene: TRBV11-2; clone size: -; D gene: TRBD2; CDR3 protein: CASKMGGPSTDTQYF; CDR3 DNA: TGTGCCAGCAAGATGGGAGGGCCGTCGACAGATACGCAGTATTTT
J gene: TRBJ1-2; V gene: TRBV7-2; clone size: few; D gene: -; CDR3 protein: CASSSPTHRGVGSYTF; CDR3 DNA: TGTGCCAGCAGCTCCCCAACCCACCGGGGAGTTGGTAGCTACACCTTC
J gene: TRBJ2-6; V gene: TRBV30; clone size: -; D gene: -; CDR3 protein: CAWSVQGPRANVLTF; CDR3 DNA: TGTGCCTGGAGTGTACAGGGTCCGCGGGCCAACGTCCTGACTTTC
J gene: TRBJ2-4; V gene: TRBV7-2; clone size: few; D gene: TRBD2; CDR3 protein: CASSLGLAGVDIQYF; CDR3 DNA: TGTGCCAGCAGCTTAGGACTAGCGGGAGTTGACATTCAGTACTTC
J gene: TRBJ2-2; V gene: TRBV27; clone size: few; D gene: TRBD2; CDR3 protein: CASSFERERELFF; CDR3 DNA: TGTGCCAGCAGTTTCGAGCGGGAGAGGGAGCTGTTTTTT
J gene: TRBJ2-2; V gene: TRBV4-1; clone size: few; D gene: TRBD1; CDR3 protein: CASSSRTGRDTGELFF; CDR3 DNA: TGCGCCAGCAGCTCCCGGACAGGGAGAGACACCGGGGAGCTGTTTTTT
J gene: TRBJ2-1; V gene: TRBV2; clone size: few; D gene: TRBD1; CDR3 protein: CASSEGGRDRGEQFF; CDR3 DNA: TGTGCCAGCAGTGAGGGGGGTAGGGACAGGGGTGAGCAGTTCTTC
J gene: TRBJ2-7; V gene: TRBV4-2; clone size: -; D gene: -; CDR3 protein: CASSQDSAGISEQYF; CDR3 DNA: TGTGCCAGCAGCCAAGATTCAGCGGGCATCTCAGAGCAGTACTTC
J gene: TRBJ2-7; V gene: TRBV6-5; clone size: few; D gene: TRBD1; CDR3 protein: CASSRDRISYEQYF; CDR3 DNA: TGTGCCAGCAGCCGGGACAGAATCTCCTACGAGCAGTACTTC
J gene: TRBJ2-1; V gene: TRBV6-1; clone size: -; D gene: -; CDR3 protein: CASSALDTGSYNEQFF; CDR3 DNA: TGTGCCAGCAGTGCCCTGGACACGGGTAGCTACAATGAGCAGTTCTTC
J gene: TRBJ2-5; V gene: TRBV4-1; clone size: -; D gene: -; CDR3 protein: CASSQSVRGTQYF; CDR3 DNA: TGCGCCAGCAGCCAATCGGTCCGCGGGACCCAGTACTTC
J gene: TRBJ2-5; V gene: TRBV7-9; clone size: once; D gene: -; CDR3 protein: CASSLGLTQYF; CDR3 DNA: TGTGCCAGCAGCCTAGGACTTACGCAGTACTTC
J gene: TRBJ1-1; V gene: TRBV5-6; clone size: few; D gene: -; CDR3 protein: CASRLSGGDAFF; CDR3 DNA: TGTGCCAGCAGGTTGTCTGGAGGGGACGCTTTCTTT
J gene: TRBJ2-5; V gene: TRBV7-9; clone size: few; D gene: -; CDR3 protein: CASSLGGMETQYF; CDR3 DNA: TGTGCCAGCAGCCTAGGCGGCATGGAGACCCAGTACTTC
J gene: TRBJ2-7; V gene: TRBV15; clone size: -; D gene: TRBD2; CDR3 protein: CATSNPGTSAFNEQYF; CDR3 DNA: TGTGCCACCAGCAATCCCGGGACTAGTGCCTTCAACGAGCAGTACTTC
J gene: TRBJ2-7; V gene: TRBV7-2; clone size: few; D gene: -; CDR3 protein: CASSLNNEQYF; CDR3 DNA: TGTGCCAGCAGCTTAAATAACGAGCAGTACTTC
J gene: TRBJ1-2; V gene: TRBV9; clone size: -; D gene: -; CDR3 protein: CASSVRGGANYGYTF; CDR3 DNA: TGTGCCAGCAGCGTACGGGGAGGTGCTAACTATGGCTACACCTTC
J gene: TRBJ2-2; V gene: TRBV27; clone size: -; D gene: TRBD2; CDR3 protein: CASKLAGRVDGELFF; CDR3 DNA: TGTGCCAGCAAACTAGCGGGGAGAGTAGACGGGGAGCTGTTTTTT
J gene: TRBJ2-1; V gene: TRBV9; clone size: few; D gene: TRBD2; CDR3 protein: CASSVVRAGGRNEQFF; CDR3 DNA: TGTGCCAGCAGCGTAGTCCGGGCGGGAGGCCGGAATGAGCAGTTCTTC
J gene: TRBJ1-2; V gene: TRBV6-5; clone size: -; D gene: -; CDR3 protein: CASMSDSAPYGYTF; CDR3 DNA: TGTGCCAGCATGTCGGACAGTGCGCCCTATGGCTACACCTTC
J gene: TRBJ1-2; V gene: TRBV7-3; clone size: -; D gene: TRBD1; CDR3 protein: CASSPGQGAHYGYTF; CDR3 DNA: TGTGCCAGCAGCCCTGGACAGGGGGCTCACTATGGCTACACCTTC
J gene: TRBJ2-7; V gene: TRBV10-3; clone size: -; D gene: TRBD2; CDR3 protein: CAISETAGGEQYF; CDR3 DNA: TGTGCCATCAGTGAAACCGCGGGAGGCGAGCAGTACTTC
J gene: TRBJ1-2; V gene: TRBV11-2; clone size: few; D gene: -; CDR3 protein: CASSLGQGYGYTF; CDR3 DNA: TGTGCCAGCAGCCTGGGACAAGGCTATGGCTACACCTTC